Below, one T cell receptor (beta chain) is given with its context. RNA transcripts served as the template for amplifying TCR beta CDR3 regions. The TCR CDR3 first-round RT-PCR relied on the HTBI primer set. TCRdb re-called the multiplex PCR reads through MiXCR, storing one row per CDR3 protein. The profile shows fewer than 600,000 distinct CDR3 sequences, around 13% of them singletons. This CDR3 comprises 14 residues. V was cut by 2 bases and J by 7 bases, with 13 bases left in between. Germline CDR1 reads KGHDR; CDR2 reads SFDVKD. This record belongs to a study of T cells in Graves' hyperthyroidism and ophthalmopathy.

Material for sequencing was blood. The chain uses TRBV24-1 and TRBJ1-2; D ambiguous. The TCR originated in a woman in her thirties or forties with Graves' hyperthyroidism. The DNA for the CDR3 is TGTGCCACCAGTGATTCACCCAGGTTTTCTGGCTACACCTTC. Protein product: CATSDSPRFSGYTF.